The present TCR beta chain was sequenced within a study of blood T cell repertoires in COVID-19. Overall study context: Acute and convalescent COVID-19 samples came from the United States, Italy and Spain. PBMCs, B-cell-depleted T cells, or T cells were the source of the cDNA or gDNA that made up the material.

The authors' processing: Nucleated cell counts were estimated from reference gene primer amplification. TCRdb's table, derived via immunoSEQ multiplex PCR, lists solely in-frame clones and lacks some. Clone size and V and J calls were adopted from that table, with D and trimming inferred from the DNA. Here the sample spans around 130,000 clones, around 80% being singletons. The CDR3 spans 15 residues. V shed 0 bases and J shed 2 bases, with 11 bases lying between them. Germline CDR1 MGHRA, CDR2 YSYEKL. The sequenced material came from peripheral blood. This sequence originates from a man aged 65 to 79 with acute or convalescent COVID-19. This rearrangement joins TRBV4-1 to TRBJ2-7; tentatively, D is TRBD1 (5 bases). For the CDR3, the DNA is TGCGCCAGCAGCCAAGATGAAGGGGCCCCCTACGAGCAGTACTTC. Its translation: CASSQDEGAPYEQYF.